This TCR beta chain stems from a study of shared clonotypes between healthy human individuals. Study overall: In total, the donors were a couple of women and a few men aged 18 to 49. Used for every donor were three CD4 naive, three CD4 memory, two CD8 naive and one CD8 memory plate. Findings and limits, study-wide: Owing to a small donor count, the genetic and exposure-history diversity represented was limited.

Positively selected for CCR7, the CD45RO-negative cells used as naive CD8 cells excluded terminally differentiated effector memory CD45RA+ cells. This clone was recorded at least ten times. Its antigen is currently unknown. The germline V and J ends were trimmed by 7 bases and 0 bases, with 11 bases remaining between them. CDR1 is SGDLS and CDR2 is YYNGEE in the germline V gene. The CDR3 covers 13 residues. Here immunoSEQ multiplex PCR was the method, and the copy in TCRdb shows in-frame clones only, minus some. In the table there are over 800,000 clones, 85% to 95% of which are singletons. The V gene is TRBV9, the J gene TRBJ2-7, with a possible D match to TRBD1 (7 bases). Specimen: naive CD8+ T cells sorted from blood. The source of this sequence is a man under 40 in good health. DNA of the CDR3: TGTGCCAGCGGGGGGACAGACTCCTACGAGCAGTACTTC. Translation: CASGGTDSYEQYF. The full variable domain, its missing parts supplied by reference TRBV9 and TRBJ2-7, is DSGVTQTPKHLITATGQRVTLRCSPRSGDLSVYWYQQSLDQGLQFLIQYYNGEERAKGNILERFSAQQFPDLHSELNLSSLELGDSALYFCASGGTDSYEQYFGPGTRLTVT.